This T cell receptor (beta chain) appears in the sequencing data of a study of monozygotic twins with inflammatory bowel disease. Study-level findings and limits: No difference was seen in repertoire similarity between concordant and discordant twins, possibly from limited power. In patient repertoires, differing immunosuppressive treatments may have added some variability.

This CDR3 has 12 residues. Germline CDR1 is MNHNS and CDR2 is SASEGT. Notes on this clonotype: The antigen is not known.

Through template switching, UMIs that included a 6-nucleotide sample barcode were added. After re-calling the 5' RACE reads, TCRdb lists one entry per CDR3 protein, DNA absent. The sample's table shows roughly 330,000 distinct CDR3 sequences. Source material: blood. This TCR was recovered from a human donor with ulcerative colitis or Crohn's disease, or a healthy co-twin of an affected twin (not recorded which). The chain is built from TRBV6-1 and TRBJ2-1. CDR3 region: CASSEQLNEQFF.